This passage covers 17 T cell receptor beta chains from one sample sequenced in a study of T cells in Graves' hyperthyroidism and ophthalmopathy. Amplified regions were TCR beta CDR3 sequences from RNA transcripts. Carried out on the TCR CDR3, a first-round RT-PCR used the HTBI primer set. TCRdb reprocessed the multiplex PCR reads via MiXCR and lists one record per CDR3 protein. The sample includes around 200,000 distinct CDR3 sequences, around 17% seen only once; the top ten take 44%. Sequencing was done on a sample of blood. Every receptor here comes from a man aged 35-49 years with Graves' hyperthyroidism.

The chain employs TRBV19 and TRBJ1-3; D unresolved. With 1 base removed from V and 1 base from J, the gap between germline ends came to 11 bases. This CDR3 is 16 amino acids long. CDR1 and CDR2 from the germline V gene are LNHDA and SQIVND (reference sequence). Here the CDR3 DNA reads TGTGCCAGTAGTATAGTCCTACTCGGATCTGGAAACACCATATATTTT. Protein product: CASSIVLLGSGNTIYF. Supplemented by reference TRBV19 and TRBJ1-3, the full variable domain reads DGGITQSPKYLFRKEGQNVTLSCEQNLNHDAMYWYRQDPGQGLRLIYYSQIVNDFQKGDIAEGYSVSREKKESFPLTVTSAQKNPTAFYLCASSIVLLGSGNTIYFGEGSWLTVV.

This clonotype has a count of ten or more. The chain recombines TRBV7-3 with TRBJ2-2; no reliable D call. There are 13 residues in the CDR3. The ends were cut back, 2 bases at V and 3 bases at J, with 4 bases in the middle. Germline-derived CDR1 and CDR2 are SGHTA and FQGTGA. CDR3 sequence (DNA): TGTGCCAGCAGCTTAGAGTACACCGGGGAGCTGTTTTTT. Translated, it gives CASSLEYTGELFF.

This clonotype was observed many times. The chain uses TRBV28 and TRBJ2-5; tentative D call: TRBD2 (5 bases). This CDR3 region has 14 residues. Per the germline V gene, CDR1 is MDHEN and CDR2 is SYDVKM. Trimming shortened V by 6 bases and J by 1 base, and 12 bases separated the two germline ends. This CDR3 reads CASSNGRAQETQYF. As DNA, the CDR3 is TGTGCCAGCAGCAACGGGCGGGCCCAAGAGACCCAGTACTTC.

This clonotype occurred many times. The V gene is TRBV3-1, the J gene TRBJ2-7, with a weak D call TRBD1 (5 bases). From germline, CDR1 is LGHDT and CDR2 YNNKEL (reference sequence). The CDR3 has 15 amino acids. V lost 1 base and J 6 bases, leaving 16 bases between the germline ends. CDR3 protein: CASSQGTLGRREQYF. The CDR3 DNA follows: TGTGCCAGCAGCCAAGGGACCTTGGGGCGTCGCGAGCAGTACTTC.

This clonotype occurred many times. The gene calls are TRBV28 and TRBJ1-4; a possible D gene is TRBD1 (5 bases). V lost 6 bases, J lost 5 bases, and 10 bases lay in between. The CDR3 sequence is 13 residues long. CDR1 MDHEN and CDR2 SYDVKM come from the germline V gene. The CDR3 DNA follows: TGTGCCAGCAGGACAGCTAGGAATGAAAAACTGTTTTTT. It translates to CASRTARNEKLFF.

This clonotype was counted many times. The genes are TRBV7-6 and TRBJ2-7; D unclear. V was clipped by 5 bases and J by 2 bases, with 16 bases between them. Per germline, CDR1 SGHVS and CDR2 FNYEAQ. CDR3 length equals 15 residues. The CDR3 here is CASSPPGEATYEQYF. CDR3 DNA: TGTGCCAGCAGCCCACCTGGGGAAGCAACCTACGAGCAGTACTTC.

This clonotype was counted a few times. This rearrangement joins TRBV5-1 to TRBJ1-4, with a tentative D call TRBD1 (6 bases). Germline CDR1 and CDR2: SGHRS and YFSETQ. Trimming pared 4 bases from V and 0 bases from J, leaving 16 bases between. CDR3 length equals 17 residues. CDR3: CASSPHPSGATNEKLFF. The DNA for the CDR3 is TGCGCCAGCAGCCCCCACCCGTCAGGGGCAACTAATGAAAAACTGTTTTTT.

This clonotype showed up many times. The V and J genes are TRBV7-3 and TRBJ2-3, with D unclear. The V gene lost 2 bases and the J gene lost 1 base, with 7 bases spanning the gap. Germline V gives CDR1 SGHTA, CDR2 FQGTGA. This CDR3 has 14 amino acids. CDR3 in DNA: TGTGCCAGCAGCTTACTGGACGGCACAGATACGCAGTATTTT. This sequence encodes CASSLLDGTDTQYF.

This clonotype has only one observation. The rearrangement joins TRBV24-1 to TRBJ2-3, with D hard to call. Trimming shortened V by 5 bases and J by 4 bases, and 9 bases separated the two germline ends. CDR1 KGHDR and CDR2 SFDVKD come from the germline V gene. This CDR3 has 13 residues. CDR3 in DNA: TGTGCCACCAGTGGGCAGGAGTCAGATACGCAGTATTTT. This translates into CATSGQESDTQYF.

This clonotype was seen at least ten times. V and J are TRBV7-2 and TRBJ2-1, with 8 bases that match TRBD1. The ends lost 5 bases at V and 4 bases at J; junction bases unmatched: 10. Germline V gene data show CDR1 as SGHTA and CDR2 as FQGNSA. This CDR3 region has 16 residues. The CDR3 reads CASSPKIGTGYNEQFF. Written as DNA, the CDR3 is TGTGCCAGCAGCCCCAAAATAGGGACAGGATACAATGAGCAGTTCTTC.

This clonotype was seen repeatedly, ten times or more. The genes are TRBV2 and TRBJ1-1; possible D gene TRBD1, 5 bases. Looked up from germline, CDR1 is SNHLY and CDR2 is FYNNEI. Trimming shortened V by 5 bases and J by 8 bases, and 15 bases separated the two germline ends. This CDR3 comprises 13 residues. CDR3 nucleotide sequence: TGTGCCAGCAGTACAGGTCCGCGAGTGGAAGCTTTCTTT. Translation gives CASSTGPRVEAFF.

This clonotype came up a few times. The CDR3 region is CATSRDRGFGQPQHF. CDR3 DNA: TGTGCCACCAGCAGGGACAGGGGTTTCGGACAGCCCCAGCATTTT. The V and J genes are TRBV15 and TRBJ1-5; TRBD1 matches 9 bases. CDR1 and CDR2 from the germline V gene are LNHNV and YYDKDF (reference sequence). The CDR3 consists of 15 residues. Trimming took 3 bases from V and 7 from J; bases not matched to a gene: 7.

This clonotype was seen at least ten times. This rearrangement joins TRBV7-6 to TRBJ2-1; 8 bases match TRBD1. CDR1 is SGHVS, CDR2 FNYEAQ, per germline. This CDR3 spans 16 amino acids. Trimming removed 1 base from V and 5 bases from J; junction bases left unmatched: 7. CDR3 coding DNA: TGTGCCAGCAGCTTAGGTCAGGACAGGGCCGACAATGAGCAGTTCTTC. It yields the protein CASSLGQDRADNEQFF.

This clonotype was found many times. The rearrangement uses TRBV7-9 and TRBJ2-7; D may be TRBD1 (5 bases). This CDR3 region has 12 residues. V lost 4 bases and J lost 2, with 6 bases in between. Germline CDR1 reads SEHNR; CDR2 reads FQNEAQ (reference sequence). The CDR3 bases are TGTGCCAGCAGCTGGACAACCTACGAGCAGTACTTC. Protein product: CASSWTTYEQYF.

For the CDR3, the DNA is TGTGCCAGCAGGACGAGGGGAACCGGGGAGCTGTTTTTT. This encodes CASRTRGTGELFF. The V gene is TRBV6-1, the J gene TRBJ2-2; D may match TRBD1 or TRBD2 (5 bases each). V shed 6 bases and J shed 5 bases, with 10 bases lying between them. Germline values: CDR1 MNHNS, CDR2 SASEGT. The CDR3 is 13 residues long.

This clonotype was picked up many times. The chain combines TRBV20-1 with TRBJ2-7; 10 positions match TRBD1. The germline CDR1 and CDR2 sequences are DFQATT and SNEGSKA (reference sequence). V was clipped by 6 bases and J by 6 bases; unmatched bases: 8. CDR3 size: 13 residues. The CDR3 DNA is TGCAGTGCCAGTGGGACAGGGGTCGGCGAGCAGTACTTC. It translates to CSASGTGVGEQYF.

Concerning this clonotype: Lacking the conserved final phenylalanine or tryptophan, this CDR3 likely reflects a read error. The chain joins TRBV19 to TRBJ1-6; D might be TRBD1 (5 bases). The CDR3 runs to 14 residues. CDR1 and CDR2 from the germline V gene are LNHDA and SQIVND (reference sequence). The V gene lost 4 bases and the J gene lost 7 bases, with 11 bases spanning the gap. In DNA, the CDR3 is TGTGCCAGTAGTACGACAGCGGTCAATTCACCCCTCCACTCT. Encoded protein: CASSTTAVNSPLHS.